This T cell receptor (beta chain) was retrieved from a study of control samples from healthy donors and cancer patients. This clone showed up just once. The table came from immunoSEQ multiplex PCR; TCRdb's copy has only in-frame clones and leaves some out. The profile shows some 130,000 clones, roughly 92% of them singletons. Material for sequencing was blood. This receptor was identified in a man between 18 and 35 years old in good health.

For the CDR3, the DNA is TGTGCCAGCAGTTTATACGGTCGGGGACCAAACTATGGCTACACCTTC. Encoded protein: CASSLYGRGPNYGYTF. The chain has TRBV28 and TRBJ1-2, with D perhaps TRBD1 (5 bases). Germline lookup yields CDR1 MDHEN and CDR2 SYDVKM. Trimming shortened V by 1 base and J by 2 bases, and 14 bases separated the two germline ends. This CDR3 comprises 16 residues.